These 21 T cell receptor beta chains came from one sample sequenced in a study of blood T cell repertoires in COVID-19. Only in-frame clones appear in the TCRdb table, and some are missing; sequencing was by immunoSEQ multiplex PCR. The sample has under 95,000 clones, approximately 85% seen once. Sequenced sample: peripheral blood. The receptors come from a man aged 50-59 years with COVID-19, enrolled during active disease.

The J gene is TRBJ2-1, the V gene TRBV5-4, with 16 bases lining up with TRBD2. Looked up from germline, CDR1 is SGHNT and CDR2 is YYREEE (reference sequence). J was trimmed by 4 bases and V by 0 bases; bases with no gene match: 4. This CDR3 has 18 residues. CDR3 amino acids: CASSLGGLAGGPYNEQFF. Written as DNA, the CDR3 is TGTGCCAGCAGCTTGGGGGGACTAGCGGGAGGGCCGTACAATGAGCAGTTCTTC.

J is TRBJ2-7 and V is TRBV5-5, with 8 bases that match TRBD1. The CDR3 extends over 15 amino acids. Trimming removed 4 bases from V and 4 bases from J; junction bases left unmatched: 10. Germline values: CDR1 SGHKS, CDR2 YYEKEE (reference sequence). DNA of the CDR3: TGTGCCAGCAGCATCCGCGGACAGGGTAAATACGAGCAGTACTTC. Its protein product is CASSIRGQGKYEQYF.

This chain uses TRBV18 with TRBJ1-6; D unresolved. The CDR3 loop spans 14 amino acids. Germline CDR1 reads KGHSH; CDR2 reads LQKENI. V was clipped by 1 base and J by 10 bases, with 11 bases between them. The CDR3 sequence is CASSPQGEGSPLHF. CDR3 sequence (DNA): TGTGCCAGCTCACCACAGGGAGAAGGATCACCCCTCCACTTT.

The gene calls are TRBV30 and TRBJ2-3; 7 bases are a match to TRBD2. Germline CDR1 and CDR2: GTSNPN and SVGIG (reference sequence). CDR3 length: 16 amino acids. Trimming cost V 3 bases and J 6 bases; bases outside gene matches: 15. CDR3 sequence reads: CAWRGGSGGSSDTQYF. Written as DNA, the CDR3 is TGTGCCTGGAGGGGGGGGAGTGGCGGGAGTTCGGATACGCAGTATTTT.

The gene calls are TRBV19 and TRBJ1-5, with D maybe TRBD1 (5 bases). Trimming shortened V by 3 bases and J by 2 bases, and 8 bases separated the two germline ends. The CDR3 sequence is 14 residues long. CDR1 LNHDA and CDR2 SQIVND come from the germline V gene (reference sequence). The CDR3 region is CASSIRDGNQPQHF. The CDR3 DNA reads TGTGCCAGTAGTATCAGGGATGGCAATCAGCCCCAGCATTTT.

The V and J genes are TRBV28 and TRBJ2-7, with a tentative D call TRBD2 (7 bases). The CDR3 is made up of 15 amino acids. Per germline, CDR1 MDHEN and CDR2 SYDVKM. Trimming took 7 bases from V and 0 from J, leaving 16 bases between them. The CDR3 here is CASTKGGGGSYEQYF. As DNA, the CDR3 is TGTGCCAGCACCAAGGGGGGAGGGGGCTCCTACGAGCAGTACTTC.

The V gene is TRBV19, the J gene TRBJ2-7; 10 bases are a match to TRBD1. Losses at the gene ends were 3 bases for V and 4 bases for J; bases not matched to a gene: 3. Germline CDR1 LNHDA, CDR2 SQIVND (reference sequence). This CDR3 is built from 14 residues. CDR3 DNA sequence: TGTGCCAGTAGTATTGGGACAGGGGAATACGAGCAGTACTTC. Translation: CASSIGTGEYEQYF.

This rearrangement joins TRBV2 to TRBJ1-1; D may be TRBD1 (5 bases). Trimming left V 1 base short and J 4 bases short, with 7 bases between. The CDR3 totals 13 residues. The germline gives CDR1 SNHLY, CDR2 FYNNEI. The CDR3 sequence: CASSEGGGTEAFF. The CDR3, as DNA: TGTGCCAGCAGTGAAGGGGGCGGCACTGAAGCTTTCTTT. Based on the CDR3 plus reference TRBV2 and TRBJ1-1, the full variable domain is EPEVTQTPSHQVTQMGQEVILRCVPISNHLYFYWYRQILGQKVEFLVSFYNNEISEKSEIFDDQFSVERPDGSNFTLKIRSTKLEDSAMYFCASSEGGGTEAFFGQGTRLTVV.

This clone has a single count. This chain links TRBV28 with TRBJ2-7, with 7 bases identical to TRBD1. Germline V lookup: CDR1 MDHEN, CDR2 SYDVKM. Trimming at V came to 10 bases and at J to 12 bases, leaving 18 bases not matched to a gene. This CDR3 region has 13 residues. CDR3 sequence reads: CAIRGQTPQVVYF. CDR3 nucleotide sequence: TGTGCCATCCGGGGACAGACCCCTCAAGTTGTGTACTTC. Full variable domain (outside the CDR3, taken from reference TRBV28 and TRBJ2-7): DVKVTQSSRYLVKRTGEKVFLECVQDMDHENMFWYRQDPGLGLRLIYFSYDVKMKEKGDIPEGYSVSREKKERFSLILESASTNQTSMYLCAIRGQTPQVVYFGPGTRLTVT.

The rearrangement joins TRBV6-5 to TRBJ2-7; 10 positions agree with TRBD1. Germline V gene sequence: CDR1 MNHEY, CDR2 SVGAGI. V dropped 6 bases and J dropped 4; count of bases not matched to a gene: 6. The CDR3 spans 14 residues. The CDR3 is CASRWGTGDYEQYF. CDR3 DNA: TGTGCCAGCAGGTGGGGGACAGGGGATTACGAGCAGTACTTC.

This clone turned up a few times. The germline gene is not matched at one end of the junction; a read error may be the cause. The V gene is TRBV6-5, the J gene TRBJ2-3, with 7 bases matching TRBD1. The CDR3 sequence is 10 residues long. Germline loops: CDR1 MNHEY, CDR2 SVGAGI. For the CDR3, the DNA is TGTGCCAACCGGACAGGTACGCAGTATTTT. It specifies CANRTGTQYF.

This clone was detected only once. This chain links TRBV28 with TRBJ2-5, with TRBD2 identical over 9 bases. CDR1 is MDHEN, CDR2 SYDVKM, per germline. The CDR3 length is 17 residues. Losses at the gene ends were 6 bases for V and 5 bases for J; bases not matched to a gene: 16. In DNA, the CDR3 is TGTGCCAGCAGATTCTCGGGACTAGCTGCCTCGTGGGAGACCCAGTACTTC. It codes for CASRFSGLAASWETQYF.

The chain is built from TRBV5-8 and TRBJ1-5; D not resolved. Germline V gene data show CDR1 as SGHTS and CDR2 as YDEGEE. The CDR3 covers 15 residues. Trimming took 4 bases from V and 3 from J, leaving 14 bases between them. In nucleotides, the CDR3 is TGTGCCAGCAGCACTGGAAGGACTTTCAATCAGCCCCAGCATTTT. This sequence encodes CASSTGRTFNQPQHF.

V gene TRBV29-1 combines with J gene TRBJ2-1; D remains ambiguous. Trimming took off 5 bases at V and 3 bases at J, with 14 bases between the two ends. Germline V CDR1 and CDR2: SQVTM, ANQGSEA. This CDR3 spans 14 amino acids. CDR3 in amino acids: CSVPRGSFYNEQFF. The CDR3 DNA reads TGCAGCGTTCCGAGAGGAAGTTTCTACAATGAGCAGTTCTTC.

The V gene is TRBV9, the J gene TRBJ2-1; 7 bases map to TRBD2. In germline, CDR1 is SGDLS, CDR2 YYNGEE. The CDR3 is made up of 15 amino acids. J was trimmed by 4 bases and V by 6 bases; bases with no gene match: 10. In DNA form, the CDR3 reads TGTGCCAGCACCTTGGGGGGGGAGACGTACAATGAGCAGTTCTTC. Residues: CASTLGGETYNEQFF.

J is TRBJ1-4 and V is TRBV6-1; no clear D. V shed 2 bases and J shed 3 bases, with 7 bases lying between them. The CDR3 loop spans 14 amino acids. The germline gives CDR1 MNHNS, CDR2 SASEGT. The CDR3 DNA is TGTGCCAGCAGTGAACACTCTTCTAATGAAAAACTGTTTTTT. Protein sequence: CASSEHSSNEKLFF.

This clone appeared a single time. V is TRBV23-1 and J is TRBJ1-1, with D maybe TRBD1 (5 bases). TRBV23-1 is identified as an open reading frame with a role that is uncertain. This CDR3 is 14 amino acids long. The V and J ends lost 8 bases and 1 base respectively, with 14 bases between them. The CDR3 reads CASPSQRGNTEAFF. The CDR3 bases are TGCGCCAGCCCTTCACAAAGGGGGAACACTGAAGCTTTCTTT.

The V call is TRBV4-2, the J call TRBJ2-7, with TRBD1 as a possible D gene (6 bases). Germline V CDR1 and CDR2: LGHNA, YNFKEQ. CDR3 length: 17 amino acids. Trimming shortened V by 3 bases and J by 1 base, and 19 bases separated the two germline ends. CDR3 region: CASSQGMTGRRSYEQYF. For the CDR3, the DNA is TGTGCCAGCAGCCAGGGCATGACAGGTAGACGTTCCTACGAGCAGTACTTC.

V usage is TRBV5-1 and J usage is TRBJ2-1; TRBD2 aligns across 8 bases. CDR1 and CDR2 from the germline V gene are SGHRS and YFSETQ. The ends lost 0 bases at V and 0 bases at J; junction bases unmatched: 8. This CDR3 is built from 18 residues. The CDR3 loop is CASSLDSGILGSYNEQFF. The CDR3 DNA sequence: TGCGCCAGCAGCTTGGATAGCGGGATTTTGGGCTCCTACAATGAGCAGTTCTTC.

The chain carries TRBV13 and TRBJ2-5; 15 nucleotides line up with TRBD2. CDR3 length equals 14 residues. Trimming removed 10 bases from V and 5 bases from J; junction bases left unmatched: 5. Germline CDR1 PRHDT, CDR2 FYEKMQ (reference sequence). Here the CDR3 reads CATGTSGRIETQYF. CDR3 sequence (DNA): TGTGCCACCGGGACTAGCGGGAGGATCGAGACCCAGTACTTC.

This clone occurred once. The chain links TRBV4-1 to TRBJ2-6; tentative D call: TRBD1 (6 bases). CDR1 is MGHRA, CDR2 YSYEKL, per germline. This CDR3 region has 18 residues. V shed 1 base and J shed 2 bases, with 15 bases lying between them. For the CDR3, the DNA is TGCGCCAGCAGCCAAGTGGGGGCGCTTATCCCTGGGGCCAACGTCCTGACTTTC. Translated, it gives CASSQVGALIPGANVLTF.